Each of the 9 T cell receptor beta chains below was sequenced from the same sample in a study of blood T cell repertoires in COVID-19. Sequencing used immunoSEQ multiplex PCR; TCRdb keeps in-frame clones, though not all of them. The sample consists of a few hundred thousand clones, less than 90% of them appearing once. Sequencing was carried out using PBMCs or T cells enriched from blood (not recorded which). These receptors were taken from a woman aged 45-65 years who had recovered from COVID-19.

Points on this clone: Different DNA sequences within this sample yield the same CDR3. CDR3 sequence: CASSPTGGNYGYTF. The CDR3, as DNA: TGTGCCAGCTCACCGACAGGGGGAAACTATGGCTACACCTTC. The chain combines TRBV18 with TRBJ1-2, with 9 positions matching TRBD1. The CDR3 length is 14 residues. V lost 3 bases, J lost 2 bases, and 1 base stayed unmatched. From germline, CDR1 is KGHSH and CDR2 LQKENI.

The chain couples TRBV21-1 to TRBJ2-7; TRBD2 is the table's D call and was not checked against the DNA. TRBV21-1 is an annotated pseudogene. The CDR3 has 18 amino acids. For the CDR3, the DNA is TGTGCCAGCAGCACAGCGATGGGGACTAGCGGAGAATCCTACGAGCAGTACTTC. Protein: CASSTAMGTSGESYEQYF.

The rearrangement joins TRBV9 to TRBJ1-2; D is perhaps TRBD1 (5 bases). From germline, CDR1 is SGDLS and CDR2 YYNGEE. V was shortened by 4 bases and J by 3 bases, with 16 bases between the two germline ends. This CDR3 contains 15 residues. In DNA, the CDR3 is TGTGCCAGCAGCAATACAGGACCCTCGGACTATGGCTACACCTTC. It yields the protein CASSNTGPSDYGYTF.

The CDR3 coding sequence is TGTGCCAGCAGCCTCGGACAGGGTAATCAGCCCCAGCATTTT. Its protein is CASSLGQGNQPQHF. The chain employs TRBV2 and TRBJ1-5, with TRBD1 identical over 8 bases. Germline V gene sequence: CDR1 SNHLY, CDR2 FYNNEI. Trimming took 6 bases from V and 4 from J; bases not matched to a gene: 5. This CDR3 contains 14 residues.

Regarding this clone: Other DNA variants within this sample encode the same CDR3. The chain couples TRBV11-3 to TRBJ1-1; tentatively, D is TRBD1 (6 bases). Germline CDR1 reads SGHNT; CDR2 reads YENEEA. This CDR3 spans 11 amino acids. The ends were cut back, 2 bases at V and 8 bases at J, with 6 bases in the middle. As DNA, the CDR3 is TGTGCCAGCAGCTTAAGGGGGGAAGCTTTCTTT. Translated, it gives CASSLRGEAFF.

The V and J genes are TRBV18 and TRBJ1-3; the D is unclear. The CDR3 covers 18 residues. Trimming took off 3 bases at V and 2 bases at J, with 20 bases between the two ends. The germline V gene encodes CDR1 KGHSH and CDR2 LQKENI. The chain's CDR3 is CASSPVQIQRTTGNTIYF. As DNA, the CDR3 is TGTGCCAGCTCACCTGTTCAGATTCAACGTACTACTGGAAACACCATATATTTT. Filled out from reference TRBV18 and TRBJ1-3, the complete variable domain reads NAGVMQNPRHLVRRRGQEARLRCSPMKGHSHVYWYRQLPEEGLKFMVYLQKENIIDESGMPKERFSAEFPKEGPSILRIQQVVRGDSAAYFCASSPVQIQRTTGNTIYFGEGSWLTVV.

The chain carries TRBV5-1 and TRBJ1-3; D unresolved. The CDR3 is 16 amino acids. Trimming removed 4 bases at V and 0 bases at J, with 14 bases between. Looked up from germline, CDR1 is SGHRS and CDR2 is YFSETQ. This CDR3 is CASSRSPSNSGNTIYF. The CDR3 DNA sequence: TGCGCCAGCAGCCGTTCCCCTTCTAACTCTGGAAACACCATATATTTT. The variable domain in full, with the rest retrieved from reference TRBV5-1 and TRBJ1-3, is KAGVTQTPRYLIKTRGQQVTLSCSPISGHRSVSWYQQTPGQGLQFLFEYFSETQRNKGNFPGRFSGRQFSNSRSEMNVSTLELGDSALYLCASSRSPSNSGNTIYFGEGSWLTVV.

This chain connects TRBV2 to TRBJ1-2, with a tentative D call TRBD1 (5 bases). This CDR3 is 13 amino acids long. The germline V gene encodes CDR1 SNHLY and CDR2 FYNNEI. V was shortened by 6 bases and J by 0 bases, with 8 bases between the two germline ends. CDR3 sequence (DNA): TGTGCCAGCAGGGAACAGGCTAACTATGGCTACACCTTC. Encoded protein: CASREQANYGYTF. Together with reference TRBV2 and TRBJ1-2, the CDR3 gives the full variable domain: EPEVTQTPSHQVTQMGQEVILRCVPISNHLYFYWYRQILGQKVEFLVSFYNNEISEKSEIFDDQFSVERPDGSNFTLKIRSTKLEDSAMYFCASREQANYGYTFGSGTRLTVV.

The V and J genes are TRBV15 and TRBJ2-7; the D is unclear. Between the trimmed V and J ends, which lost 0 bases and 6 bases, there was a span of 6 bases. The CDR3 contains 12 residues. Germline-derived CDR1 and CDR2 are LNHNV and YYDKDF (reference sequence). The CDR3 is CATSRDTAEQYF. The CDR3 DNA reads TGTGCCACCAGCAGAGACACAGCCGAGCAGTACTTC.